The rows below give T cell receptor beta chains drawn from one sample of a study of cytomegalovirus exposure and HLA in healthy donors. Some clones are missing from TCRdb's copy, which holds only in-frame ones; the method was immunoSEQ multiplex PCR. In the table there are about 160,000 clones, 60% to 80% of which are singletons. Specimen: PBMCs. Source of these receptors: a man aged 55 to 70 in good health and CMV-seronegative. Each CDR3 is given with its conserved first and last residue. D genes are given only for firm matches. Clone size, where shown, is once, few, many, or a class for clones that have expanded.

D gene	J gene	clone size	V gene	CDR3 DNA	CDR3 protein
NA	TRBJ2-5	NA	TRBV28	TGTGCCAGCAGTTTAATCCGAGAGACCCAGTACTTC	CASSLIRETQYF
TRBD2	TRBJ2-5	NA	TRBV5-1	TGCGCCAGCACTAGCGGGGGGCGCCGGGAAGAGACCCAGTACTTC	CASTSGGRREETQYF
NA	TRBJ2-3	once	TRBV9	TGTGCCAGCAGCGTAGCCGCCGGCGGGTGGCAGGATACGCAGTATTTT	CASSVAAGGWQDTQYF
TRBD1	TRBJ2-6	NA	TRBV4-2	TGTGCCAGCAGCCAAACCCAGGGGGCTGGGGCCAACGTCCTGACTTTC	CASSQTQGAGANVLTF
TRBD2	TRBJ2-5	NA	TRBV11-2	TGTGCCAGCAGCTTAAATCCCACTAGCGGACAAGAGACCCAGTACTTC	CASSLNPTSGQETQYF
TRBD2	TRBJ2-3	NA	TRBV27	TGTGCCAGCAGTCCCCAGCGGGGCTCCTCCACAGATACGCAGTATTTT	CASSPQRGSSTDTQYF
NA	TRBJ2-5	NA	TRBV7-8	TGTGCCAGCAGCTCGGACTTGGTGGAGACCCAGTACTTC	CASSSDLVETQYF
TRBD2	TRBJ2-7	NA	TRBV28	TGTGCCGGAAGGACTAGCGGGAGTACCGAGCAGTACTTC	CAGRTSGSTEQYF
TRBD1	TRBJ1-2	few	TRBV7-2	TGTGCCAGCAGCTTAGTTGGACAGGTGTATGGCTACACCTTC	CASSLVGQVYGYTF
TRBD1	TRBJ2-3	NA	TRBV29-1	TGCAGCGTTGCACAGGGGGCATCAGATACGCAGTATTTT	CSVAQGASDTQYF
NA	TRBJ2-2	NA	TRBV7-2	TGTGCCAGCAGCAGGACAGTGAACACCGGGGAGCTGTTTTTT	CASSRTVNTGELFF
NA	TRBJ2-1	once	TRBV14	TGTGCCAGCAGCTTAGATTTCTACAATGAGCAGTTCTTC	CASSLDFYNEQFF
TRBD1	TRBJ2-3	NA	TRBV5-8	TGTGCCAGCAGCTTACAGGGGTCCCCAGATACGCAGTATTTT	CASSLQGSPDTQYF
TRBD1	TRBJ2-1	NA	TRBV6-1	TGTGCCAGTGAGGGGGACAGGGGGCTCAATGAGCAGTTCTTC	CASEGDRGLNEQFF
TRBD1	TRBJ1-5	NA	TRBV6-1	TGTGCCAGCATTACGGGGACAGCCCCCCAGCATTTT	CASITGTAPQHF
TRBD2	TRBJ2-1	NA	TRBV2	TGTGCCAGCAGGGGACTAGCGGGGGGTTACAATGAGCAGTTCTTC	CASRGLAGGYNEQFF
TRBD2	TRBJ2-5	NA	TRBV28	TGTGCCAGCAGTTTGGACGGCATAGCGGGCTTCTTTCAAGGGGAAGAGACCCAGTACTTC	CASSLDGIAGFFQGEETQYF
NA	TRBJ2-7	NA	TRBV7-9	TGTGCCAGCAGCTTCGTAGCTTTAAGCTCCTACGAGCAGTACTTC	CASSFVALSSYEQYF
TRBD2	TRBJ2-1	NA	TRBV9	TGTGCCAGCAGCGTTAGCGGGGGGACCTACAATGAGCAGTTCTTC	CASSVSGGTYNEQFF
NA	TRBJ1-5	NA	TRBV7-2	TGTGCCAGCAGCTTCACAGAAAGTCAGCCCCAGCATTTT	CASSFTESQPQHF
TRBD1	TRBJ1-1	NA	TRBV5-1	TGCGCCAGCAGCCTAAGACAGGGGGCTAAGACTGAAGCTTTCTTT	CASSLRQGAKTEAFF
NA	TRBJ1-1	once	TRBV30	TGTGCCTGGAGTCGAAACGAGGGAGTTGAAGCTTTCTTT	CAWSRNEGVEAFF
TRBD1	TRBJ2-7	NA	TRBV15	TGTGCCACCAGCAGAGAGGCGGGACAGGGTTACGAGCAGTACTTC	CATSREAGQGYEQYF
NA	TRBJ1-3	NA	TRBV7-6	TGTGCCAGCACGCCGGGAGGCTCTGGAAACACCATATATTTT	CASTPGGSGNTIYF
TRBD1	TRBJ1-2	NA	TRBV10-3	TGTGCCATCAGTGAGTCGAGACAGGGTGAGGACTATGGCTACACCTTC	CAISESRQGEDYGYTF
TRBD1	TRBJ1-5	NA	TRBV11-2	TGTGCCAGCAGCCGCGACAGGGGCAATCAGCCCCAGCATTTT	CASSRDRGNQPQHF
TRBD1	TRBJ2-7	NA	TRBV7-9	TGTTCCAGCAGGGGAAAACAGGGGCTTTACGAGCAGTACTTC	CSSRGKQGLYEQYF
TRBD1	TRBJ1-4	NA	TRBV19	TGTGCCAGTAACCGTGGGACAGCAAATGAAAAACTGTTTTTT	CASNRGTANEKLFF
NA	TRBJ2-5	NA	TRBV7-2	TGTGCCAGCAGCTTCACTCTTCAAGAGACCCAGTACTTC	CASSFTLQETQYF
NA	TRBJ1-2	NA	TRBV30	TGTGCCTGGAGTACTGCTCTTAACTATGGCTACACCTTC	CAWSTALNYGYTF
TRBD1	TRBJ1-5	NA	TRBV28	TGTGCCAGCAGTTTAATTGACAGGGACAATCAGCCCCAGCATTTT	CASSLIDRDNQPQHF
TRBD2	TRBJ2-5	NA	TRBV15	TGTGCCACCAGCAGAGATCTAACGGGAGGGTACCAAGAGACCCAGTACTTC	CATSRDLTGGYQETQYF
NA	TRBJ1-1	once	TRBV25-1	TGTGCCAGCAGTGACGGCGGGGGGACTGAAGCTTTCTTT	CASSDGGGTEAFF
NA	TRBJ2-7	once	TRBV5-4	TGTGCCAGCAGCGCGCGGGACGAGAGCTCCTACGAGCAGTACTTC	CASSARDESSYEQYF
TRBD1	TRBJ2-7	NA	TRBV30	TGTGCCTGGAGTTTGAGGGGGCACAGGAGCTCCTACGAGCAGTACTTC	CAWSLRGHRSSYEQYF
TRBD1	TRBJ2-3	once	TRBV25-1	TGTGCCAGCAGTGGGGCCAAGGGACAGGGGGGTATAGATACGCAGTATTTT	CASSGAKGQGGIDTQYF
TRBD1	TRBJ2-1	NA	TRBV7-2	TGTGCCAGCAGCTCCAGAGGGACAGCCTACAATGAGCAGTTCTTC	CASSSRGTAYNEQFF
NA	TRBJ1-5	few	TRBV6-5	TGTGCCAGCAGTTACCCGACCAGGCAGGGTCAGCCCCAGCATTTT	CASSYPTRQGQPQHF
TRBD2	TRBJ2-7	NA	TRBV11-1	TGTGCCAGCAGCCAACTAGCGGGGACCTCCTACGGGCAGTACTTC	CASSQLAGTSYGQYF
NA	TRBJ1-1	NA	TRBV14	TGTGCCAGCAGCCAAGAGCGGGGGCCTTATACTGAAGCTTTCTTT	CASSQERGPYTEAFF
NA	TRBJ2-1	once	TRBV4-3	TGCGCCAGCAGCCAAGAATCTAGTTACAATGAGCAGTTCTTC	CASSQESSYNEQFF
TRBD2	TRBJ2-5	NA	TRBV5-1	TGCGCCAGCAGCGCCGGGACTACGGAGACCCAGTACTTC	CASSAGTTETQYF
NA	TRBJ1-4	NA	TRBV5-1	TGCGCCAGCAGCAACCAGGGAAGATTGGATGAAAAACTGTTTTTT	CASSNQGRLDEKLFF
NA	TRBJ2-5	once	TRBV7-9	TGTGCCAGCAGCCAATACGAGGGGGTGGAGACCCAGTACTTC	CASSQYEGVETQYF
TRBD1	TRBJ2-4	NA	TRBV7-9	TGTGCCAGCAGCCAGACAGGGTCAATAAACATTCAGTACTTC	CASSQTGSINIQYF
TRBD1	TRBJ2-5	NA	TRBV29-1	TGCAGCGCTAATGGACAGGGGACAGAGACCCAGTACTTC	CSANGQGTETQYF
TRBD2	TRBJ2-5	once	TRBV10-3	TGTGCCACCCTACGGGGGGGCCTTGAGACCCAGTACTTC	CATLRGGLETQYF
TRBD2	TRBJ2-5	NA	TRBV19	TGTGCCAGTAGCCTTAGCGGGAGGGAGACCCAGTACTTC	CASSLSGRETQYF
TRBD1	TRBJ1-4	NA	TRBV28	TGTGCCAGCAGCCTGGGACAGGGGGCGAAGAAACTGTTTTTT	CASSLGQGAKKLFF
NA	TRBJ1-3	NA	TRBV29-1	TGCAGCGTTGCTCTCAGGGGCGCCCCCGGAAACACCATATATTTT	CSVALRGAPGNTIYF
TRBD2	TRBJ2-5	few	TRBV5-1	TGCGCCAGCAGCTTGGCTGGGACTAGCGGGGGGGAGACCCAGTACTTC	CASSLAGTSGGETQYF
NA	TRBJ2-1	NA	TRBV4-1	TGCGCCAGCAGCGACGTGCCTAGCTCCTACAATGAGCAGTTCTTC	CASSDVPSSYNEQFF
TRBD1	TRBJ2-7	NA	TRBV29-1	TGCAGCGTTAACAGGGGAATCGGCTACGAGCAGTACTTC	CSVNRGIGYEQYF
NA	TRBJ1-1	NA	TRBV28	TGTGCCAGCAGAGGAGGCCAGGGGACCTACGGGGCTTTCTTT	CASRGGQGTYGAFF
NA	TRBJ1-2	NA	TRBV7-2	TGTGCCAGCAGCTTAGTTGTAGCGAACTATGGCTACACCTTC	CASSLVVANYGYTF
NA	TRBJ2-6	NA	TRBV10-3	TGTGCCATCAGTGAGCCAATAGGGGCCGCCGGCTCTGGGGCCAACGTCCTGACTTTC	CAISEPIGAAGSGANVLTF
TRBD1	TRBJ1-3	NA	TRBV30	TGTGCCTGGAGAGCCGGGACAGCGACATTGGGGTCTGGAAACACCATATATTTT	CAWRAGTATLGSGNTIYF
NA	TRBJ2-2	NA	TRBV5-1	TGCGCCAGCAGCCGGGGTGGGGGGACTTCGAACACCGGGGAGCTGTTTTTT	CASSRGGGTSNTGELFF
NA	TRBJ1-5	once	TRBV7-8	TGTGCCAGCAGCTCCTTACGGACAAGTAGCAATCAGCCCCAGCATTTT	CASSSLRTSSNQPQHF